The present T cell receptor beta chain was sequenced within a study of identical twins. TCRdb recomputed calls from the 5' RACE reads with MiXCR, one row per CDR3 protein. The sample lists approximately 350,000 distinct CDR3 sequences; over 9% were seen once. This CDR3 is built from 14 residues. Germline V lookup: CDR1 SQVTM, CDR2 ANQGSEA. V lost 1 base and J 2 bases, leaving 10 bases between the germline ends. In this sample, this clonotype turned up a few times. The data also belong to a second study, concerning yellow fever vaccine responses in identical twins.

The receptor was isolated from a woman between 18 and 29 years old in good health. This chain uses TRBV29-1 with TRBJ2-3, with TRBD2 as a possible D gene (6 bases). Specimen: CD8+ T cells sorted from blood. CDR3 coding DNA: TGCAGCGTTGAAGTCGGGGACTTCACAGATACGCAGTATTTT. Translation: CSVEVGDFTDTQYF.